Sequencing of this TCR beta chain was carried out in a study of blood T cell repertoires in COVID-19. Germline loops: CDR1 SGHNT, CDR2 YYREEE (reference sequence). The CDR3 is made up of 15 amino acids. Trimming removed 3 bases from V and 4 bases from J, with 17 bases in between. Data came from immunoSEQ multiplex PCR; TCRdb stores just in-frame clones and leaves some out. Of a few hundred thousand clones in the sample, roughly 88% are singletons; the top ten hold around 3%. This receptor was obtained from a woman aged 25 to 39 with active or convalescent COVID-19. The chain employs TRBV5-4 and TRBJ2-7, with D possibly TRBD2 on 6 matching bases. The sample taken for sequencing was peripheral blood. The CDR3 DNA reads as TGTGCCAGCAGCTCCCGCGGGGAAGCCCTGTACGAGCAGTACTTC. It is translated as CASSSRGEALYEQYF.